The 22 T cell receptor beta chains presented below share a single source sample, sequenced in a study of blood T cell repertoires in COVID-19. The assay was immunoSEQ multiplex PCR, and TCRdb's table has in-frame clones only and misses some. The data show around 500,000 clones, 85% to 90% seen once. The source material was PBMCs or T cells enriched from blood (not recorded which). The receptors come from a woman in her thirties or forties who had recovered from COVID-19.

CDR3 loop: CASSFSDEQFF. CDR3 in DNA: TGTGCCAGCAGTTTCTCCGATGAGCAGTTCTTC. The rearrangement joins TRBV12-3 or TRBV12-4 to TRBJ2-1; D call uncertain. This CDR3 region has 11 residues. V was pared by 3 bases and J by 8 bases, with 5 bases between.

The rearrangement links TRBV6-6 to TRBJ1-2, with 8 bases aligning to TRBD1. Germline V gene data show CDR1 as MNHNY and CDR2 as SVGAGI (reference sequence). The CDR3 extends over 16 amino acids. Trimming cost V 2 bases and J 5 bases; bases outside gene matches: 10. CDR3 loop: CASSYPTGGTPYGYTF. The CDR3 bases are TGTGCCAGCAGTTACCCCACAGGGGGTACGCCTTATGGCTACACCTTC.

Concerning this clone itself: Other DNA sequences from this sample encode an identical CDR3 as well. The chain joins TRBV4-3 to TRBJ2-7; 9 bases map to TRBD2. V shed 1 base, J shed 3 bases, and the junction held 1 base outside the gene matches. The CDR3 sequence is 14 residues long. CDR1 and CDR2 (germline): LGHNA, YSLEER. As DNA, the CDR3 is TGCGCCAGCAGCCAAGGTAGCGGGAGCTACGAGCAGTACTTC. It yields the protein CASSQGSGSYEQYF.

The count of this clone is one. V is TRBV5-1 and J is TRBJ1-2; no clear D gene. V dropped 0 bases and J dropped 3 bases, with 6 bases sitting between them. CDR1 and CDR2 (germline): SGHRS, YFSETQ. The CDR3 sequence is 13 residues long. CDR3: CASSLERDYGYTF. DNA for the CDR3: TGCGCCAGCAGCTTGGAGAGGGACTATGGCTACACCTTC.

The chain recombines TRBV7-8 with TRBJ1-2; D unclear. This CDR3 region has 14 residues. CDR1 and CDR2 from the germline V gene are SGHVS and FQNEAQ. V lost 0 bases, J lost 0 bases, and 5 bases lay in between. The CDR3, as DNA: TGTGCCAGCAGCTTAGCGCGGACTAACTATGGCTACACCTTC. It encodes CASSLARTNYGYTF.

The V call is TRBV19, the J call TRBJ1-2; the D gene is possibly TRBD1 (6 bases). V was pared by 0 bases and J by 6 bases, with 8 bases between. The germline CDR1 and CDR2 sequences are LNHDA and SQIVND (reference sequence). This CDR3 spans 13 amino acids. The CDR3 reads CASSIENRDGYTF. The CDR3 DNA follows: TGTGCCAGTAGTATAGAAAACAGGGATGGCTACACCTTC.

This clone was observed once. The chain links TRBV5-1 to TRBJ1-3; no clear D gene. Germline CDR1 SGHRS, CDR2 YFSETQ. With 0 bases removed from V and 0 bases from J, the gap between germline ends came to 7 bases. The CDR3 runs to 15 residues. The chain's CDR3 is CASSLDSNSGNTIYF. CDR3 nucleotides: TGCGCCAGCAGCTTGGACAGCAACTCTGGAAACACCATATATTTT.

This clone was picked up one time. The CDR3 protein is CAWSVSPLAGVTDTQYF. CDR3 bases: TGTGCCTGGAGTGTCTCCCCTCTCGCGGGAGTGACAGATACGCAGTATTTT. This chain links TRBV30 with TRBJ2-3; 7 bases line up with TRBD2. The length of the CDR3 is 17 residues. The germline V gene encodes CDR1 GTSNPN and CDR2 SVGIG (reference sequence). J was trimmed by 3 bases and V by 0 bases; bases with no gene match: 12.

The chain uses TRBV5-8 and TRBJ1-5; TRBD1 agrees at 7 bases. This CDR3 has 15 residues. V shed 4 bases and J 3 bases; nucleotides not matched to a gene: 7. Germline V gene sequence: CDR1 SGHTS, CDR2 YDEGEE. CDR3 in amino acids: CASSHGQVLNQPQHF. The CDR3 DNA reads as TGTGCCAGCAGCCACGGACAGGTTCTCAATCAGCCCCAGCATTTT.

V is TRBV25-1 and J is TRBJ1-6; possible D gene TRBD1, 5 bases. This CDR3 is 14 amino acids long. Per germline, CDR1 MGHDK and CDR2 SYGVNS. Trimming left V 1 base short and J 4 bases short, with 5 bases between. Written as DNA, the CDR3 is TGTGCCAGCAGTGAATCAGGGTATAATTCACCCCTCCACTTT. This encodes CASSESGYNSPLHF.

The chain couples TRBV3-1 (or the pseudogene TRBV3-2) to TRBJ1-6, with TRBD1 identical over 9 bases. This CDR3 has 15 residues. Germline loops: CDR1 LGHDT, CDR2 YNNKEL (reference sequence). Losses at the gene ends were 3 bases for V and 7 bases for J; bases not matched to a gene: 4. CDR3 loop: CASSQLGQGNSPLHF. DNA for the CDR3: TGTGCCAGCAGCCAGCTAGGACAGGGGAATTCACCCCTCCACTTT.

This chain connects TRBV12-3 or TRBV12-4 to TRBJ1-1, with 7 bases fitting TRBD1. The V and J ends lost 6 bases and 1 base, in that order; junction bases with no gene match: 2. This CDR3 contains 13 residues. The CDR3 sequence: CASRGQRNTEAFF. For the CDR3, the DNA is TGTGCCAGCAGGGGACAGAGGAACACTGAAGCTTTCTTT.

The chain links TRBV4-3 to TRBJ1-3; D remains unclear. This CDR3 has 14 amino acids. Germline CDR1 is LGHNA and CDR2 is YSLEER. Trimming left V 1 base short and J 2 bases short, with 6 bases between. The DNA for the CDR3 is TGCGCCAGCAGCCAAGTTCCAACTGGAAACACCATATATTTT. Translated, it gives CASSQVPTGNTIYF.

The chain employs TRBV18 and TRBJ1-1, with TRBD1 matching over 11 bases. The CDR3 consists of 16 residues. The V and J ends lost 4 bases and 7 bases, in that order; junction bases with no gene match: 11. Per the germline V gene, CDR1 is KGHSH and CDR2 is LQKENI. The CDR3 reads CASSRQGGQGASEAFF. CDR3 in DNA: TGTGCCAGCTCACGCCAAGGAGGACAGGGGGCCAGTGAAGCTTTCTTT. The full variable domain, its missing parts supplied by reference TRBV18 and TRBJ1-1, is NAGVMQNPRHLVRRRGQEARLRCSPMKGHSHVYWYRQLPEEGLKFMVYLQKENIIDESGMPKERFSAEFPKEGPSILRIQQVVRGDSAAYFCASSRQGGQGASEAFFGQGTRLTVV.

The rearrangement uses TRBV10-2 and TRBJ1-3, with D maybe TRBD1 (5 bases). Germline values: CDR1 WSHSY, CDR2 SAAADI. This CDR3 comprises 14 residues. With 4 bases removed from V and 3 bases from J, the gap between germline ends came to 10 bases. CDR3 coding DNA: TGCGCCAGCAGTGTTTCGGGGGGTGGAAACACCATATATTTT. As protein: CASSVSGGGNTIYF.

The chain is built from TRBV7-8 and TRBJ2-7; 7 bases map to TRBD1. Trimming took 5 bases from V and 1 from J; bases not matched to a gene: 5. The germline gives CDR1 SGHVS, CDR2 FQNEAQ. The CDR3 consists of 14 residues. The CDR3 bases are TGTGCCAGCAGCCAGGACAGGACTTCCTACGAGCAGTACTTC. Protein: CASSQDRTSYEQYF.

V gene TRBV5-1 combines with J gene TRBJ2-3; TRBD1 matches at 7 bases. V was pared by 3 bases and J by 2 bases, with 3 bases of the junction left unmatched. This CDR3 contains 14 residues. The germline CDR1 and CDR2 sequences are SGHRS and YFSETQ. CDR3 DNA: TGCGCCAGCAGCTACGGGACAGACACAGATACGCAGTATTTT. It yields the protein CASSYGTDTDTQYF.

The chain joins TRBV6-2 or TRBV6-3 to TRBJ2-5; the D gene is possibly TRBD2 (5 bases). The germline V gene encodes CDR1 MNHEY and CDR2 SVGEGT. This CDR3 has 12 amino acids. Trimming pared 4 bases from V and 4 bases from J, leaving 7 bases between. Written as DNA, the CDR3 is TGTGCCAGCAGTTTTCTAGCAGAGACCCAGTACTTC. Its translation is CASSFLAETQYF.

The V and J genes are TRBV4-1 and TRBJ1-5, with no clear D. Trimming took 4 bases from V and 0 from J, leaving 10 bases between them. The CDR3 consists of 15 residues. The V gene's germline CDR1 is MGHRA and CDR2 YSYEKL. DNA of the CDR3: TGCGCCAGCAGCCCAAACGAGTATAGCAATCAGCCCCAGCATTTT. It translates to CASSPNEYSNQPQHF.

This CDR3 reads CASSQVTLNTDTQYF. Written as DNA, the CDR3 is TGTGCCAGCAGCCAGGTGACCCTTAACACAGATACGCAGTATTTT. The chain carries TRBV7-2 and TRBJ2-3; D unclear. The CDR3 is 15 amino acids. Per the germline V gene, CDR1 is SGHTA and CDR2 is FQGNSA. V lost 5 bases and J 2 bases, leaving 14 bases between the germline ends. The whole variable domain, filled in from reference TRBV7-2 and TRBJ2-3, reads GAGVSQSPSNKVTEKGKDVELRCDPISGHTALYWYRQSLGQGLEFLIYFQGNSAPDKSGLPSDRFSAERTGGSVSTLTIQRTQQEDSAVYLCASSQVTLNTDTQYFGPGTRLTVL.

The rearrangement joins TRBV5-6 to TRBJ2-5, with 12 bases that match TRBD2. The CDR3 has 16 amino acids. V was pared by 2 bases and J by 5 bases, with 7 bases of the junction left unmatched. CDR1 and CDR2 (germline): SGHDT, YYEEEE. CDR3 protein: CASSFLSLAGGETQYF. For the CDR3, the DNA is TGTGCCAGCAGCTTCCTCTCTCTAGCGGGAGGGGAGACCCAGTACTTC.

The chain links TRBV3-1 (or the pseudogene TRBV3-2) to TRBJ2-7; 9 bases are a match to TRBD2. Germline V gene sequence: CDR1 LGHDT, CDR2 YNNKEL (reference sequence). This CDR3 contains 17 residues. Unmatched junction bases numbered 6, after V lost 0 bases and J lost 0 bases. The CDR3 DNA is TGTGCCAGCAGCCAAGATTTGGCGCGGGAGGGCTCCTACGAGCAGTACTTC. Its protein is CASSQDLAREGSYEQYF.